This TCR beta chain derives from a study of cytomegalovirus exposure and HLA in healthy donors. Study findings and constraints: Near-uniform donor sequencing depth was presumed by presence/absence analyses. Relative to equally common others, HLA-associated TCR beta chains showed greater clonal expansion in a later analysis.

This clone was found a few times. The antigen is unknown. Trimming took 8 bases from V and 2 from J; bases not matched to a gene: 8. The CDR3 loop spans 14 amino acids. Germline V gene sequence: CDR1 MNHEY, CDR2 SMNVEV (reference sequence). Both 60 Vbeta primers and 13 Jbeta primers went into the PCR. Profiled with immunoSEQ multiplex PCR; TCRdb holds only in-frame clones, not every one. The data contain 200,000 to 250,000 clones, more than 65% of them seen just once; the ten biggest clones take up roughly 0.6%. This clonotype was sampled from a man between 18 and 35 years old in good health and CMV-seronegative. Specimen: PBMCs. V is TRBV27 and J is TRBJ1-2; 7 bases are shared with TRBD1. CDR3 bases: TGTGCCAGCGCTACAGGGGCTTCGAACTATGGCTACACCTTC. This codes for CASATGASNYGYTF.